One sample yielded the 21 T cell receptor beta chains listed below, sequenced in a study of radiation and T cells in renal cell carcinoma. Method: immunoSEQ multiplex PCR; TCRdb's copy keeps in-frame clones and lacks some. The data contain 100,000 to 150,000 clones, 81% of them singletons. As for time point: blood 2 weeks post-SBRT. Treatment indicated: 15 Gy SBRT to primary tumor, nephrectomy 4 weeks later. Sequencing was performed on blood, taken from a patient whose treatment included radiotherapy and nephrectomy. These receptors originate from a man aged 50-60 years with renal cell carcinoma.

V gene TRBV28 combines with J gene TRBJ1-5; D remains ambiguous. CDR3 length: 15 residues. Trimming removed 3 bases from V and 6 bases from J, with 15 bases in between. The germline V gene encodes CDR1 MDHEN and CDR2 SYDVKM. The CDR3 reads CASSFSSGSSQPQHF. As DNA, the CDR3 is TGTGCCAGCAGTTTTTCCTCGGGTAGTAGTCAGCCCCAGCATTTT.

The CDR3 sequence: CASSLEQEFGEQFF. The CDR3 region has the DNA TGTGCCAGCAGCTTGGAACAGGAATTTGGTGAGCAGTTCTTC. This chain joins TRBV5-4 and TRBJ2-1; perhaps TRBD1 as D (5 bases). Looked up from germline, CDR1 is SGHNT and CDR2 is YYREEE (reference sequence). V was shortened by 0 bases and J by 9 bases, with 13 bases between the two germline ends. This CDR3 comprises 14 residues.

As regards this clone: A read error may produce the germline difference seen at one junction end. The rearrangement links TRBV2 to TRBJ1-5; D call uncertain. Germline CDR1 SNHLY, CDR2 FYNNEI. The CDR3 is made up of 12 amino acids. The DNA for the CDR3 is TGTGCCAGCAGTCTTGGTTATCAGCCCCAGCGTTTT. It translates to CASSLGYQPQRF. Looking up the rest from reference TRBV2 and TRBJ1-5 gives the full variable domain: EPEVTQTPSHQVTQMGQEVILRCVPISNHLYFYWYRQILGQKVEFLVSFYNNEISEKSEIFDDQFSVERPDGSNFTLKIRSTKLEDSAMYFCASSLGYQPQRFGDGTRLSIL.

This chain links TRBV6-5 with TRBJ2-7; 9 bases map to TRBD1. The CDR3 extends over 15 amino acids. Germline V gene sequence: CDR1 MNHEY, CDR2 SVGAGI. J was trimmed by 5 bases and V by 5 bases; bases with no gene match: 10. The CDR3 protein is CASSNRDRVLNEQYF. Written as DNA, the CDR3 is TGTGCCAGCAGTAACCGGGACAGGGTGCTCAACGAGCAGTACTTC.

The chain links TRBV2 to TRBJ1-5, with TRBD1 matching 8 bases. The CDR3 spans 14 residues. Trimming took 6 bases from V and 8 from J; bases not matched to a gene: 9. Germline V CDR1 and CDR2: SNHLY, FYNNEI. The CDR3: CASRETGAPKPQHF. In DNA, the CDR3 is TGTGCCAGCAGGGAGACAGGGGCCCCGAAGCCCCAGCATTTT.

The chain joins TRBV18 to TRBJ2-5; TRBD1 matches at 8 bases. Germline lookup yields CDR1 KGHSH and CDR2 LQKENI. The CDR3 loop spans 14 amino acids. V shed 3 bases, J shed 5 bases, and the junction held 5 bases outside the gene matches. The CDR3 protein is CASSPMDRVETQYF. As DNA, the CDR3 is TGTGCCAGCTCACCGATGGACAGGGTGGAGACCCAGTACTTC.

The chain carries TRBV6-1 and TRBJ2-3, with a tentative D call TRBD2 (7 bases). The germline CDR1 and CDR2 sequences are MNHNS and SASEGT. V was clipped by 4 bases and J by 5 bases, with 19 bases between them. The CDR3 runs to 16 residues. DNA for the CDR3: TGTGCCAGCAGTGTGGGGGGGGCGACGGCGGGAGATACGCAGTATTTT. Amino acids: CASSVGGATAGDTQYF.

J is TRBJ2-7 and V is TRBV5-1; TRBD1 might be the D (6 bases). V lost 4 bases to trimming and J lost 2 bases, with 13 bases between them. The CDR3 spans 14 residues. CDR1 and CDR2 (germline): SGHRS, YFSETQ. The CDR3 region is CASSGGGQPYEQYF. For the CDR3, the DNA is TGCGCCAGCAGCGGGGGCGGGCAGCCCTACGAGCAGTACTTC.

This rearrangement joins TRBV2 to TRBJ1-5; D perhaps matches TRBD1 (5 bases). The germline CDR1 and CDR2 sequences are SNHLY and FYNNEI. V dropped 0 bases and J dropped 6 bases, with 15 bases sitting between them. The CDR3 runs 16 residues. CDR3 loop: CASSEALAWGGQPQHF. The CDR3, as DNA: TGTGCCAGCAGTGAAGCGCTCGCGTGGGGGGGTCAGCCCCAGCATTTT.

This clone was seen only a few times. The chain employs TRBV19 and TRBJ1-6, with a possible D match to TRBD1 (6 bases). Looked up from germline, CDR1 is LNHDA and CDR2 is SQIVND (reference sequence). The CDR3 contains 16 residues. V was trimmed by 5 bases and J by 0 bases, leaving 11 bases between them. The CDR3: CASSYRASSYNSPLHF. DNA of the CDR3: TGTGCCAGTAGTTACAGGGCCAGCTCCTATAATTCACCCCTCCACTTT.

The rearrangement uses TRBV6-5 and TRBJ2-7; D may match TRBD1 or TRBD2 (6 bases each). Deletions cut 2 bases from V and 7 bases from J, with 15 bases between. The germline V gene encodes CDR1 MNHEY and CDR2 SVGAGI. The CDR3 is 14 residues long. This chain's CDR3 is CASSYGGRFWEQYF. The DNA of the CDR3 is TGTGCCAGCAGTTACGGGGGGCGGTTTTGGGAGCAGTACTTC.

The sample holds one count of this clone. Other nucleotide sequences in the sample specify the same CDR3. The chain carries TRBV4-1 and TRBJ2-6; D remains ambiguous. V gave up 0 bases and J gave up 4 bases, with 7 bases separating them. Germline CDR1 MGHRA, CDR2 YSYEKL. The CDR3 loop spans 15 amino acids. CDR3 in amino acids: CASSQDSSGANVLTF. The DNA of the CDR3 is TGCGCCAGCAGCCAAGATTCTTCCGGGGCCAACGTCCTGACTTTC.

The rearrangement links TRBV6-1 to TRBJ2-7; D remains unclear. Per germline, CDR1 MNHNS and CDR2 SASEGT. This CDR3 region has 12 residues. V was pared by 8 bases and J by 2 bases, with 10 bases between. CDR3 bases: TGTGCCAGCTGCAGAGGAACCTACGAGCAGTACTTC. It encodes CASCRGTYEQYF.

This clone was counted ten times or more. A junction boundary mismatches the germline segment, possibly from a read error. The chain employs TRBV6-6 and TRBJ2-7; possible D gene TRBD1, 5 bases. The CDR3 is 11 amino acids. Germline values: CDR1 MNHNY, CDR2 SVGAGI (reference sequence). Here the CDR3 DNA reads TGTGCCAGCGTGGCGTTGGGGCGCAGACACTTC. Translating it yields CASVALGRRHF.

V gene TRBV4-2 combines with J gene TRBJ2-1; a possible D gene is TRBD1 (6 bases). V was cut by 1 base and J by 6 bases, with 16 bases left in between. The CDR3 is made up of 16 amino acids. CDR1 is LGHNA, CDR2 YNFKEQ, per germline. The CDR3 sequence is CASSQVLQGWGNEQFF. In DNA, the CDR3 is TGTGCCAGCAGCCAAGTTCTACAGGGATGGGGCAATGAGCAGTTCTTC.

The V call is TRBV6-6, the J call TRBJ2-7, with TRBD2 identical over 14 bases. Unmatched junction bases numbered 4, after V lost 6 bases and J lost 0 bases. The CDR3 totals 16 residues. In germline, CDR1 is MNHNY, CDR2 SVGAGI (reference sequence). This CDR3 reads CASRGTSGGSSYEQYF. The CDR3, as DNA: TGTGCCAGCAGGGGGACTAGCGGGGGAAGCTCCTACGAGCAGTACTTC.

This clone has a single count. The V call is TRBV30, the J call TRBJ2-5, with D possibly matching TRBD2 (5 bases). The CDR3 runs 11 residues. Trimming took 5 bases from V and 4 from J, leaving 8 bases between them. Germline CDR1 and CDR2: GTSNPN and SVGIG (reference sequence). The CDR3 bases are TGTGCCTGGGCGGGCGGAGAGACCCAGTACTTC. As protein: CAWAGGETQYF.

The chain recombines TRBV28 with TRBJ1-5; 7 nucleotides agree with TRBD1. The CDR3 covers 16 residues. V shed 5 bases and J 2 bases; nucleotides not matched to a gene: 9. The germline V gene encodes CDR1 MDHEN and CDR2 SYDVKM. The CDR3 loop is CASSSDREVGNQPQHF. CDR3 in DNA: TGTGCCAGCAGTAGCGACAGGGAAGTCGGCAATCAGCCCCAGCATTTT.

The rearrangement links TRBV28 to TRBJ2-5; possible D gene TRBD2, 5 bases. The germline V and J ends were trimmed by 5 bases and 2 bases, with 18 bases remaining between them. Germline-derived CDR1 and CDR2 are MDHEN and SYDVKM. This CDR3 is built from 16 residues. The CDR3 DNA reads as TGTGCCAGCAGTGCGAACCGAGCGGAACCACAAGAGACCCAGTACTTC. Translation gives CASSANRAEPQETQYF.

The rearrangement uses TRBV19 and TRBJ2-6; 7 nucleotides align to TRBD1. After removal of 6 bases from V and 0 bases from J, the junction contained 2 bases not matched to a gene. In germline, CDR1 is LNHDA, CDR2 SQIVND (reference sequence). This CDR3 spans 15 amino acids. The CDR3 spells CASSGTASGANVLTF. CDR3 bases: TGTGCCAGTAGCGGGACAGCCTCTGGGGCCAACGTCCTGACTTTC.

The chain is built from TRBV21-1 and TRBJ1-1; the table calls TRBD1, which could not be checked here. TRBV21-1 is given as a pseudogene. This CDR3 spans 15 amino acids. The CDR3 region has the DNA TGTGCCAGCAGCCGGACAGGGGTCCCGAACACTGAAGCTTTCTTT. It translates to CASSRTGVPNTEAFF.